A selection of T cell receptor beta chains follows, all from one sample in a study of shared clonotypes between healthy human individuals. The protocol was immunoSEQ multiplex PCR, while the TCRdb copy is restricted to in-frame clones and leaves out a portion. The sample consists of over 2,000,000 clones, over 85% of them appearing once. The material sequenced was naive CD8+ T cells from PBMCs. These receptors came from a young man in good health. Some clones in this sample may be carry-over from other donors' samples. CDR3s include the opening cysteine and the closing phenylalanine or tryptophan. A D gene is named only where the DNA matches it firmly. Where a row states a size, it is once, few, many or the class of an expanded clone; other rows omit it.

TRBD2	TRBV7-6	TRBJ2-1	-	CASTPGLAGVVEQFF
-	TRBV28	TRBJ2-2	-	CASSLSLLPGELFF
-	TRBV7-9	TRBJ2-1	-	CASSSPRQDSSYNEQFF
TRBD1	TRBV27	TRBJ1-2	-	CASSLAGGGYGYTF
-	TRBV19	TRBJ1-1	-	CASTGNTEAFF
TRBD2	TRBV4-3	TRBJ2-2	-	CASSQASGSVELFF
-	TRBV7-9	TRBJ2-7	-	CASSLARGSEQYF
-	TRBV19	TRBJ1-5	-	CASSMAALGNQPQHF
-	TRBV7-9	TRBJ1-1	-	CASSPGRTNTEAFF
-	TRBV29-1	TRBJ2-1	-	CSVEGDTLGYNEQFF
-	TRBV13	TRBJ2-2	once	CASSLSGTGELFF
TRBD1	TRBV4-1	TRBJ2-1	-	CASSRQGVLNEQFF
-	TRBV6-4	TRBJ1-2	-	CASSDSPGIGTWGAEYGYTF
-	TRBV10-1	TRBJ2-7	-	CASSEDGFSYEQYF
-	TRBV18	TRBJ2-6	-	CASSPLSGSGANVLTF
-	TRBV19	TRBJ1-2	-	CASSIVFGLARDGYTF
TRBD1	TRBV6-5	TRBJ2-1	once	CASSSPDRVHNEQFF
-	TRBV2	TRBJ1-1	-	CASSKRGIGTEAFF
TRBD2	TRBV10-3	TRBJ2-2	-	CAISETRASGSANTGELFF
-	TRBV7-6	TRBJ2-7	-	CASSFLTTREQYF
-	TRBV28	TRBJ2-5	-	CASKNLLRGRETQYF
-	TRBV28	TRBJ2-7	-	CASSLRWGSSYEQYF
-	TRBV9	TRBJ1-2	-	CASSVNTGAANSYTF
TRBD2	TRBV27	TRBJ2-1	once	CASRSRRGRAWYEQFF
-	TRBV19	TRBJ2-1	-	CASSTGRGSNEQFF
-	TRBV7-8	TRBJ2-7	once	CASSLELGKYEQYF
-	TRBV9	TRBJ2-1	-	CASSSGAKNEQFF
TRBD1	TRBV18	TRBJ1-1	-	CASSPPDRGSPEAFF
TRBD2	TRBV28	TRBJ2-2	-	CASSLSGSWNTGELFF
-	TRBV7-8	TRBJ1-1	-	CASSLVRLSEAFF
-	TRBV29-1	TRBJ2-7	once	CSVELGGSYEQYF
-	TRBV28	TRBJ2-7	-	CASRLTPISYEQYF
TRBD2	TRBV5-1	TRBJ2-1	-	CASSLGTSGSYNEQFF
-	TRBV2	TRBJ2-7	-	CASSDNRYYEQYF
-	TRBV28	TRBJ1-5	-	CASSSTDYSNQPQHF